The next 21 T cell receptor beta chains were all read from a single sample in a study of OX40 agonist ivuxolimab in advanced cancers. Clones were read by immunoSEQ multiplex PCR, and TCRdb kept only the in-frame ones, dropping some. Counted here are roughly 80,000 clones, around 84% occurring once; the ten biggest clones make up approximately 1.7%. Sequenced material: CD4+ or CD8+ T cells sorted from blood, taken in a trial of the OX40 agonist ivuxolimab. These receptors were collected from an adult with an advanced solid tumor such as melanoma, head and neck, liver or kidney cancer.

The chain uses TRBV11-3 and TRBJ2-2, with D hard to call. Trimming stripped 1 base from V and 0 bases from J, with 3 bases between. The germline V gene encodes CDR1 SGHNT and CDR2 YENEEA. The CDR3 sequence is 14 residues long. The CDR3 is CASSLVSNTGELFF. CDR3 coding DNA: TGTGCCAGCAGCTTAGTTTCGAACACCGGGGAGCTGTTTTTT.

In nucleotides, the CDR3 is TGTGCCAGCAGCTTGGGCAGTTTAGCGGGGGGGCTTATCAATGAGCAGTTCTTC. As protein: CASSLGSLAGGLINEQFF. This sequence joins TRBV5-4 and TRBJ2-1; 11 bases fit TRBD2. Unmatched junction bases numbered 11, after V lost 0 bases and J lost 6 bases. CDR3 length equals 18 residues. Germline CDR1 and CDR2: SGHNT and YYREEE (reference sequence).

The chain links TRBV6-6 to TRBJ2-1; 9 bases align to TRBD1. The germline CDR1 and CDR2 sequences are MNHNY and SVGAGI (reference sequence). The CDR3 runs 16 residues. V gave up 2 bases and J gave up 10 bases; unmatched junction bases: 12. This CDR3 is CASSYLGTGYPSEQFF. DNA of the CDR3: TGTGCCAGCAGTTACCTCGGGACAGGGTACCCTTCCGAGCAGTTCTTC.

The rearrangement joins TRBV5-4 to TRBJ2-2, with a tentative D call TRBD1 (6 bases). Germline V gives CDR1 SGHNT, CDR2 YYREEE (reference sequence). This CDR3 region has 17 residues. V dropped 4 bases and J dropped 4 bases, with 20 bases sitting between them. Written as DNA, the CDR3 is TGTGCCAGCAGCCACTTACAGGGAAATGGTTTCACCGGGGAGCTGTTTTTT. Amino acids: CASSHLQGNGFTGELFF.

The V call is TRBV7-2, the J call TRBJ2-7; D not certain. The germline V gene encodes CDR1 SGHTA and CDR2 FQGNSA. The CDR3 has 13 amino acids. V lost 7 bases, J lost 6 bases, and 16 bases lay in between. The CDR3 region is CASTSFNSLEQYF. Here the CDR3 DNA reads TGTGCCAGCACCTCTTTTAATTCCCTCGAGCAGTACTTC.

The CDR3 DNA reads TGCGCCAGCGCACAGGGGGCCCATTCCTACGAGCAGTACTTC. Encoded protein: CASAQGAHSYEQYF. V gene TRBV5-1 combines with J gene TRBJ2-7; 9 nucleotides match TRBD1. This CDR3 is built from 14 residues. Germline V gene sequence: CDR1 SGHRS, CDR2 YFSETQ. J was trimmed by 1 base and V by 7 bases; bases with no gene match: 6.

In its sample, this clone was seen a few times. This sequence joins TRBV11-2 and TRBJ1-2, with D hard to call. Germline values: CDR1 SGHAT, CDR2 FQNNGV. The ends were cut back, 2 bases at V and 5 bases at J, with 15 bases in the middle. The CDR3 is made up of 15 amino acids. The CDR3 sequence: CASSLHGAGRYGYTF. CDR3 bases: TGTGCCAGCAGCTTACATGGCGCAGGAAGGTATGGCTACACCTTC.

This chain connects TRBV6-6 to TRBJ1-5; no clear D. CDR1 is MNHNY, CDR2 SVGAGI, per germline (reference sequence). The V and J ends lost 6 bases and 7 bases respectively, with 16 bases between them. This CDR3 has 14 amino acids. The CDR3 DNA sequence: TGTGCCAGCAGGCTGCGGGAAAGTGGACAGCCCCAGCATTTT. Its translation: CASRLRESGQPQHF.

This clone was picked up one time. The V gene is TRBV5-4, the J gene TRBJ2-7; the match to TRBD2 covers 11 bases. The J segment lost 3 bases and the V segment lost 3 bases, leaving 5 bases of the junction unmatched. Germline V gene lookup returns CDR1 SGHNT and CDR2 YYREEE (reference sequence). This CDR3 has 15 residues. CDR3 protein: CASSSGTSGNYEQYF. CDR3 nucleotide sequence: TGTGCCAGCAGCTCCGGGACTAGCGGTAACTACGAGCAGTACTTC.

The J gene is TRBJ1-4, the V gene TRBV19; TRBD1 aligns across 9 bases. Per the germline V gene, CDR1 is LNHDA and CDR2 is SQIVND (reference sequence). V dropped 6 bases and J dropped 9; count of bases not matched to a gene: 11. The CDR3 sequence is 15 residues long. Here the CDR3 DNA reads TGTGCCAGTAGAAGGACAGGGGATACGAGGAAAAAACTGTTTTTT. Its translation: CASRRTGDTRKKLFF.

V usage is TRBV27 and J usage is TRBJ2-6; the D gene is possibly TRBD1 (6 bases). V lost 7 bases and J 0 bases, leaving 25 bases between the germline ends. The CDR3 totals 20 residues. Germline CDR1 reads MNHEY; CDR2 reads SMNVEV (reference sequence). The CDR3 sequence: CASNPPGDGGTFSGANVLTF. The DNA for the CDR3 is TGTGCCAGCAATCCCCCAGGGGATGGAGGAACATTCTCTGGGGCCAACGTCCTGACTTTC.

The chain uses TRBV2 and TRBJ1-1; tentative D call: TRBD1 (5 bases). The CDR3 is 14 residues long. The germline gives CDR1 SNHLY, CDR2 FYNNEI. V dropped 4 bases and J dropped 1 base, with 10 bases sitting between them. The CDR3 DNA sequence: TGTGCCAGCAGTGTGGGCAGGGCGAACACTGAAGCTTTCTTT. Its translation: CASSVGRANTEAFF.

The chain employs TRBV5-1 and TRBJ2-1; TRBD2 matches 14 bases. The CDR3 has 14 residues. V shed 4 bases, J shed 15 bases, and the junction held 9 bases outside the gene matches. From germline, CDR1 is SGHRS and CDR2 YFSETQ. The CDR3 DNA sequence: TGCGCCAGCAGCCCGGGACTAGCGGGGGTCGTACCGTTCTTC. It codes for CASSPGLAGVVPFF.

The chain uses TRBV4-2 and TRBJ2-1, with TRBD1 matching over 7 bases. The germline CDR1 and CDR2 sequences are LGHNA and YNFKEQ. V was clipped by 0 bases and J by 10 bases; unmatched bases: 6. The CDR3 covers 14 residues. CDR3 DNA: TGTGCCAGCAGCCAAGACCGGACAGGCCTGGAGCAGTTCTTC. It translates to CASSQDRTGLEQFF.

DNA of the CDR3: TGTGCCAGCAGCCTCCGGGACAGGGTTTCAGATACGCAGTATTTT. Translating it yields CASSLRDRVSDTQYF. The chain links TRBV6-5 to TRBJ2-3, with TRBD1 matching 9 bases. Germline V CDR1 and CDR2: MNHEY, SVGAGI. J was trimmed by 4 bases and V by 6 bases; bases with no gene match: 8. The CDR3 loop spans 15 amino acids.

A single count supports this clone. The CDR3 protein is CASLSARRNQPQHF. The CDR3 nucleotides read TGTGCCAGTCTTTCGGCCCGAAGGAATCAGCCCCAGCATTTT. V usage is TRBV6-1 and J usage is TRBJ1-5; D unclear. The CDR3 loop spans 14 amino acids. The V gene's germline CDR1 is MNHNS and CDR2 SASEGT. Trimming took 9 bases from V and 4 from J, leaving 16 bases between them.

CDR3 sequence reads: CASSLPTSREKLFF. The CDR3 DNA is TGTGCCAGCAGTTTACCCACTTCCCGTGAAAAACTGTTTTTT. This sequence joins TRBV28 and TRBJ1-4; D ambiguous. This CDR3 comprises 14 residues. Deletions cut 2 bases from V and 7 bases from J, with 11 bases between. CDR1 and CDR2 (germline): MDHEN, SYDVKM.

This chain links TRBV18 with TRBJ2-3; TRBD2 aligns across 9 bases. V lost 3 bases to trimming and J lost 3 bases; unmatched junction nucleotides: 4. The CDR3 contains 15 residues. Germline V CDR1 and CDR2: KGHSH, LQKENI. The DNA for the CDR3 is TGTGCCAGCTCACCGCGCGGGGGGGCGACAGATACGCAGTATTTT. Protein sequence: CASSPRGGATDTQYF.

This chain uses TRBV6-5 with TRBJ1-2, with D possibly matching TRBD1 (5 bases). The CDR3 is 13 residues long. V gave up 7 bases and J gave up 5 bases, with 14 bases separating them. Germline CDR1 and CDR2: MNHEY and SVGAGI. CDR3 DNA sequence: TGTGCCAGCACCCTCATCCAGGGTTATGGCTACACCTTC. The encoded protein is CASTLIQGYGYTF.

The CDR3: CASSLALTGAEAFF. Here the CDR3 DNA reads TGTGCCAGCAGCTTAGCCCTGACAGGGGCTGAAGCTTTCTTT. The J gene is TRBJ1-1, the V gene TRBV7-3, with TRBD1 matching over 8 bases. CDR1 and CDR2 from the germline V gene are SGHTA and FQGTGA. This CDR3 has 14 residues. With 2 bases clipped from V and 6 bases from J, the junction kept 5 bases outside the gene matches.

The CDR3 is CASSRIGGGAVNEQFF. As DNA, the CDR3 is TGTGCCAGCAGTCGAATCGGCGGGGGGGCCGTCAATGAGCAGTTCTTC. The J gene is TRBJ2-1, the V gene TRBV28; 9 nucleotides line up with TRBD2. The CDR3 runs 16 residues. V dropped 5 bases and J dropped 6; count of bases not matched to a gene: 11. Germline assignment: CDR1 MDHEN and CDR2 SYDVKM.